This T cell receptor beta chain was retrieved from a study of response to subunit inactivated influenza vaccine. General study results and limits: Each seasonal influenza vaccination recruits few new T cells, the authors suggested.

Trimming shortened V by 4 bases and J by 8 bases, and 11 bases separated the two germline ends. The CDR3 runs to 11 residues. Germline V lookup: CDR1 SQVTM, CDR2 ANQGSEA. In this sample, this clonotype turned up many times. What it binds is unknown. MiXCR, applied by TCRdb to the RT-PCR reads, yields one record per CDR3 protein. The sample consists of about 240,000 distinct CDR3 sequences, about 12% of them appearing once. This specimen consisted of non-naive T cells sorted from PBMCs, obtained 14 to 15 days before vaccination. This sequence originates from a man between 50 and 59 years old who received an inactivated influenza vaccine. This rearrangement joins TRBV29-1 to TRBJ1-2, with D perhaps matching TRBD1 (6 bases). The CDR3 here is CSVVAGGGYTF. CDR3 nucleotides: TGCAGCGTTGTAGCCGGGGGCGGCTACACCTTC.